This T cell receptor beta chain emerged from a study of identical twins. General study results and limits: Cross-sectional statistical analysis was relied on for the conclusions, without the same donors being followed.

TCRdb re-analysed the 5' RACE reads in MiXCR, keeping a single row per CDR3 protein. The sample has about 530,000 distinct CDR3 sequences; 15% are singletons. After removal of 2 bases from V and 5 bases from J, the junction contained 10 bases not matched to a gene. This CDR3 contains 16 residues. Germline CDR1 reads MGHDK; CDR2 reads SYGVNS. This clonotype has a handful of counts. The antigen is undetermined. These same data were also listed under a study on yellow fever vaccine responses in identical twins.

Specimen: CD4+ T cells sorted from blood. The chain links TRBV25-1 to TRBJ2-7; TRBD1 agrees at 9 bases. The clonotype originates from a woman younger than 30 in good health. The CDR3 nucleotides read TGTGCCAGCAGTGAAAATCCCGGGACAGGGATCCACGAGCAGTACTTC. Its protein product is CASSENPGTGIHEQYF.